This TCR beta chain is drawn from a study of OX40 agonist ivuxolimab in advanced cancers. Overall study: Enrollees could have had prior anti-PD-1, anti-PD-L1 or anti-CTLA-4 therapy, which about 42% had received.

Anyone with autoimmune disease history or systemic immunosuppression was excluded. Germline V lookup: CDR1 MNHNS, CDR2 SASEGT. V lost 4 bases to trimming and J lost 6 bases; unmatched junction nucleotides: 5. The CDR3 is 15 amino acids. TCRdb's table, derived via immunoSEQ multiplex PCR, lists solely in-frame clones and lacks some. This sample yields 48,000 or so clones, of which approximately 86% are seen a single time; under 2.5% belongs to the top ten. The sequence derives from an adult with an advanced solid tumor such as melanoma, head and neck, liver or kidney cancer. This chain uses TRBV6-1 with TRBJ1-5; TRBD1 matches at 11 bases. Source: CD4+ or CD8+ T cells sorted from blood, taken in a trial of the OX40 agonist ivuxolimab. The CDR3 sequence: CASSGTGGAVQPQHF. CDR3 in DNA: TGTGCCAGCAGTGGGACAGGGGGCGCGGTTCAGCCCCAGCATTTT.